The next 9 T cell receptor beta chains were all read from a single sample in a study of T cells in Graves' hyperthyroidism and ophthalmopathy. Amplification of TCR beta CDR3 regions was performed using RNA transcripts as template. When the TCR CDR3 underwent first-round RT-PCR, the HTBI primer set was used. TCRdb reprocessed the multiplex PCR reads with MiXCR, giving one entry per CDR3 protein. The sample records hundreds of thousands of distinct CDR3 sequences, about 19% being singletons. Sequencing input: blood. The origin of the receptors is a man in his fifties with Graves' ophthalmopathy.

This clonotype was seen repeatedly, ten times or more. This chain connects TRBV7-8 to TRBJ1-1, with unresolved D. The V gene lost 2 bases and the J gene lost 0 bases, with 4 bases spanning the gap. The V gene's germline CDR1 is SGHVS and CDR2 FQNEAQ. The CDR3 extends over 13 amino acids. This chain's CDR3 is CASSLQMNTEAFF. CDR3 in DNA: TGTGCCAGCAGCTTACAGATGAACACTGAAGCTTTCTTT. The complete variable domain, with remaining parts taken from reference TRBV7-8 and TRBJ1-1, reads GAGVSQSPRYKVAKRGQDVALRCDPISGHVSLFWYQQALGQGPEFLTYFQNEAQLDKSGLPSDRFFAERPEGSVSTLKIQRTQQEDSAVYLCASSLQMNTEAFFGQGTRLTVV.

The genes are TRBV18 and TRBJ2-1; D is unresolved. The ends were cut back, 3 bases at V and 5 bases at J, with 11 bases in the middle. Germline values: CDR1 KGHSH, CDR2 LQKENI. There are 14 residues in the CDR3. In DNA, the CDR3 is TGTGCCAGCTCACCTGGAATAACAAACAATGAGCAGTTCTTC. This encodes CASSPGITNNEQFF. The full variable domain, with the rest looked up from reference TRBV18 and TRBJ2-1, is NAGVMQNPRHLVRRRGQEARLRCSPMKGHSHVYWYRQLPEEGLKFMVYLQKENIIDESGMPKERFSAEFPKEGPSILRIQQVVRGDSAAYFCASSPGITNNEQFFGPGTRLTVL.

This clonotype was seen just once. As DNA, the CDR3 is TGTGCCAGCAGTTTGCAGGGGGTAATAAGTGGGGCCAACGTCCTGACTTTC. The encoded protein is CASSLQGVISGANVLTF. This chain uses TRBV12-3 or TRBV12-4 with TRBJ2-6; TRBD1 aligns across 7 bases. The CDR3 covers 17 residues. With V trimmed by 3 bases and J by 3 bases, 8 bases remained unmatched.

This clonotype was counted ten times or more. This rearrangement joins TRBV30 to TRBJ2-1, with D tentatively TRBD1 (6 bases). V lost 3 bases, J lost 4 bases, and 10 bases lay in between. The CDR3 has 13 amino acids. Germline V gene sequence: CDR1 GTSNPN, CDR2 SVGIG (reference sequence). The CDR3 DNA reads TGTGCCTGGAGCCTGGACAGTTACAATGAGCAGTTCTTC. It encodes CAWSLDSYNEQFF. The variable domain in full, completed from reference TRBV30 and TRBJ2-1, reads SQTIHQWPATLVQPVGSPLSLECTVEGTSNPNLYWYRQAAGRGLQLLFYSVGIGQISSEVPQNLSASRPQDRQFILSSKKLLLSDSGFYLCAWSLDSYNEQFFGPGTRLTVL.

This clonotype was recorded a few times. CDR3: CSAPPGSGRAFEQYF. The CDR3 DNA reads as TGCAGTGCTCCCCCGGGAAGCGGGAGGGCCTTCGAGCAGTACTTC. The chain links TRBV20-1 to TRBJ2-7, with 10 bases aligning to TRBD2. CDR1 is DFQATT, CDR2 SNEGSKA, per germline (reference sequence). CDR3 size: 15 residues. V shed 5 bases and J 6 bases; nucleotides not matched to a gene: 13.

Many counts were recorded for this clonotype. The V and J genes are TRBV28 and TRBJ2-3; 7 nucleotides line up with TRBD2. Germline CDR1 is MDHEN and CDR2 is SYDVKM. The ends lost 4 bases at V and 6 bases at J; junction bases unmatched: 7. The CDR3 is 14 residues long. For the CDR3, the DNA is TGTGCCAGCAGTTCTGCGGGAGCGGGGGATACGCAGTATTTT. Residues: CASSSAGAGDTQYF.

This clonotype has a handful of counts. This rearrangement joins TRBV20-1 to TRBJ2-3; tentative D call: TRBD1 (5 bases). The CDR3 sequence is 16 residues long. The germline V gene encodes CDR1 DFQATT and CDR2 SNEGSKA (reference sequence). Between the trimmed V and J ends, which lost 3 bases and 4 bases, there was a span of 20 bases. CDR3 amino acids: CSARGPSGREADTQYF. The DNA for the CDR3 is TGCAGTGCTAGGGGGCCGTCGGGCAGGGAAGCAGATACGCAGTATTTT.

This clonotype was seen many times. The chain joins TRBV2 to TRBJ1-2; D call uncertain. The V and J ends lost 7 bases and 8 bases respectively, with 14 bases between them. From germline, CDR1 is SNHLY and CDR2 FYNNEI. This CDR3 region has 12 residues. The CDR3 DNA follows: TGTGCCAGCACCCCCGGTCCTCTCGGCTACACCTTC. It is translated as CASTPGPLGYTF.

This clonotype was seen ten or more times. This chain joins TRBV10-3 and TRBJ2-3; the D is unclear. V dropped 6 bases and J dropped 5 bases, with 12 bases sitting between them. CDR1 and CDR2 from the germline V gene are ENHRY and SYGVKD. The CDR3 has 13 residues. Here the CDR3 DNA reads TGTGCCATCAGCTTTGGGATTGAAGATACGCAGTATTTT. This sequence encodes CAISFGIEDTQYF.